Shown below are 4 T cell receptor beta chains from a single sample sequenced in a study of neurological immune-mediated disorders. TCRdb redid the calling of the 5' RACE reads with MiXCR, one entry per CDR3 protein. The sample shows over 11,000 distinct CDR3 sequences, under 11% of them seen only once. The sample was PBMCs. The receptors shown here come from a middle-aged woman in good health.

This clonotype was seen ten or more times. This chain links TRBV20-1 with TRBJ2-7, with D perhaps TRBD1 (6 bases). The germline V and J ends were trimmed by 3 bases and 3 bases, with 12 bases remaining between them. The V gene's germline CDR1 is DFQATT and CDR2 SNEGSKA (reference sequence). This CDR3 comprises 13 residues. The CDR3: CSASVDSDYEQYF. DNA for the CDR3: TGCAGTGCTAGCGTGGACAGTGACTACGAGCAGTACTTC.

At least ten counts were recorded for this clonotype. The chain links TRBV20-1 to TRBJ2-1; 8 bases are shared with TRBD1. CDR1 is DFQATT and CDR2 is SNEGSKA in the germline V gene (reference sequence). J gave up 0 bases and V 1 base, and 2 bases lay outside the gene matches. The CDR3 runs 15 residues. CDR3 bases: TGCAGTGCTAGAGGGACAGGGAGCTCCTACAATGAGCAGTTCTTC. This encodes CSARGTGSSYNEQFF.

The table lists this clonotype with many counts. The rearrangement joins TRBV5-1 to TRBJ2-7; D not resolved. Trimming shortened V by 1 base and J by 3 bases, and 5 bases separated the two germline ends. This CDR3 comprises 12 residues. Germline V gene data show CDR1 as SGHRS and CDR2 as YFSETQ. The CDR3 here is CASSLSGYEQYF. In DNA, the CDR3 is TGCGCCAGCAGCTTGTCAGGCTACGAGCAGTACTTC.

This clonotype was counted ten times or more. J is TRBJ2-3 and V is TRBV5-1; 14 bases are shared with TRBD2. The CDR3 sequence is 19 residues long. V trimming: 0 bases; J trimming: 8 bases; junction bases outside the gene matches: 14. The germline gives CDR1 SGHRS, CDR2 YFSETQ. CDR3 DNA: TGCGCCAGCAGCTTGGCCGTAGGGACTAGCGGGAGTCGAGACTCTACGCAGTATTTT. This codes for CASSLAVGTSGSRDSTQYF.